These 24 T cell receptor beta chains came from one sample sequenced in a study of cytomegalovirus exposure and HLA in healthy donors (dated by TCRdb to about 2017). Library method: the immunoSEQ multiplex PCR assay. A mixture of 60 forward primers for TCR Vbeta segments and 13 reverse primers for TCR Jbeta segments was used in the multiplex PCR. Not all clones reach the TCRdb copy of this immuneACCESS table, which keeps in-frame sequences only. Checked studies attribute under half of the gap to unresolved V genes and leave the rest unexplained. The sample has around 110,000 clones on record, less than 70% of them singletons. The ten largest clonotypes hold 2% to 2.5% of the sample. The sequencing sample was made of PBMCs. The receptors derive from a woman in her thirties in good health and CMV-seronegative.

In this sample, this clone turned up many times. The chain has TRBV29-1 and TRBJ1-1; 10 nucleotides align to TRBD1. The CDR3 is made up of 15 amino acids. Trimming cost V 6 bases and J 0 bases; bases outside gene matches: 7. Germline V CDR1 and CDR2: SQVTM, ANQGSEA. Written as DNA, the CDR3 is TGCAGCGTCGCCCCGGGACAGGGGATGAACACTGAAGCTTTCTTT. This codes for CSVAPGQGMNTEAFF.

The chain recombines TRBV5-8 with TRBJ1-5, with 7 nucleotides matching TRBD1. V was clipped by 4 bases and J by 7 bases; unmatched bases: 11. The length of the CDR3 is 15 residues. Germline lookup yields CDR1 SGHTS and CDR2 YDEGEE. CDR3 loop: CASSTGQTGGQPQHF. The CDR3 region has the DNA TGTGCCAGCAGCACGGGACAGACCGGGGGACAGCCCCAGCATTTT.

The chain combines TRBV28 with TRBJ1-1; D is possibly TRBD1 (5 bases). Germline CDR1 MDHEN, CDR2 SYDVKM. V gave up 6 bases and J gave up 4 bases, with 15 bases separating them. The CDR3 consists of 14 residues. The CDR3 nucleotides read TGTGCCAGCAGGGTACCGGGACTGGGCACTGAAGCTTTCTTT. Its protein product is CASRVPGLGTEAFF.

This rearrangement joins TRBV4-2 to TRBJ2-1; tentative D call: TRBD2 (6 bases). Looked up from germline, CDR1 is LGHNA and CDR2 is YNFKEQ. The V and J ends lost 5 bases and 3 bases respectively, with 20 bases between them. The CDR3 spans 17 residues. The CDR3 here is CASSLEAGRMRYNEQFF. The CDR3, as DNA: TGTGCCAGCAGCTTAGAGGCGGGGAGAATGCGCTACAATGAGCAGTTCTTC.

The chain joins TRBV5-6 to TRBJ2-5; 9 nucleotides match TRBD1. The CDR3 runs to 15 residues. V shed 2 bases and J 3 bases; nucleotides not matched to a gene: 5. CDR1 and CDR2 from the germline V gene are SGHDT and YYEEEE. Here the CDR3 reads CASSLPGQGKETQYF. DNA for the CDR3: TGTGCCAGCAGCTTACCGGGACAGGGAAAAGAGACCCAGTACTTC.

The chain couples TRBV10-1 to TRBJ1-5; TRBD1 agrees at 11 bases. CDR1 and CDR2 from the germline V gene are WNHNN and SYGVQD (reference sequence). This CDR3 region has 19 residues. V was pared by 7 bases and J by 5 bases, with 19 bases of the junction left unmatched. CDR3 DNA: TGCGCCAGCACTGGTCCCCGTGCCGCCGGGACAGGGGGTCATCAGCCCCAGCATTTT. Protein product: CASTGPRAAGTGGHQPQHF.

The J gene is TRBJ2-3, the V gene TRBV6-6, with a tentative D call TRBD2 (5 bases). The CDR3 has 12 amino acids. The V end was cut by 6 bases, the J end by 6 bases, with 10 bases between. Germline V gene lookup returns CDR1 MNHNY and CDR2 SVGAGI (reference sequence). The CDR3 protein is CASSRGGDTQYF. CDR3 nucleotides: TGTGCCAGCAGCCGTGGCGGGGATACGCAGTATTTT.

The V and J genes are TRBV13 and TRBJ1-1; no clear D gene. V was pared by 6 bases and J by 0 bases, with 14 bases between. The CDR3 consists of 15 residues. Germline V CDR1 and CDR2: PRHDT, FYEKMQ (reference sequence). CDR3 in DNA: TGTGCCAGCAGGAAACTCAATACCATGAACACTGAAGCTTTCTTT. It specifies CASRKLNTMNTEAFF.

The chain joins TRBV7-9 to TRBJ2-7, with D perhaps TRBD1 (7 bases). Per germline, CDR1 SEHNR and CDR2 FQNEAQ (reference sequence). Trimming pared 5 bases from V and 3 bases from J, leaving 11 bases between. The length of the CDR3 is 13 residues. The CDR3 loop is CASSRGDSYEQYF. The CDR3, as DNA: TGTGCCAGCAGCAGGGGGGACAGCTACGAGCAGTACTTC.

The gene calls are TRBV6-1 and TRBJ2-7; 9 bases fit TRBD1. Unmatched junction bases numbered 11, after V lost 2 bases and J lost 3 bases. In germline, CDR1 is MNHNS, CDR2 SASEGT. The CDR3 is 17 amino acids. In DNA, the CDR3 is TGTGCCAGCAGTGAACGGGGACAGGGAAGCATGTTCTACGAGCAGTACTTC. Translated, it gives CASSERGQGSMFYEQYF.

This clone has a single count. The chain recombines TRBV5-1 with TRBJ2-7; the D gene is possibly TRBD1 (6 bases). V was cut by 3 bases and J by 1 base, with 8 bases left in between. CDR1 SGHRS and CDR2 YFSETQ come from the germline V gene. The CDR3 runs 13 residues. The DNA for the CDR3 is TGCGCCAGCAGCTACACAGGGTCCTACGAGCAGTACTTC. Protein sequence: CASSYTGSYEQYF.

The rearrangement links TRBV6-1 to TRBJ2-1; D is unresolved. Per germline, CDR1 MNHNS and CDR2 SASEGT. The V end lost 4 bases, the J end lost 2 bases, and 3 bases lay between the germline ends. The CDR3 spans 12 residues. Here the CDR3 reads CASSVTYNEQFF. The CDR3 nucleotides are TGTGCCAGCAGTGTTACCTACAATGAGCAGTTCTTC.

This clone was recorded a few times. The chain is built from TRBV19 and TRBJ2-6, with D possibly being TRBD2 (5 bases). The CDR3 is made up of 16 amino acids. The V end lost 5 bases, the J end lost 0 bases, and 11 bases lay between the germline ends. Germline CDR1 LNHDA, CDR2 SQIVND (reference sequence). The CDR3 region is CASSWRWSSGANVLTF. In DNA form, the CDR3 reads TGTGCCAGTAGTTGGAGGTGGAGCTCTGGGGCCAACGTCCTGACTTTC.

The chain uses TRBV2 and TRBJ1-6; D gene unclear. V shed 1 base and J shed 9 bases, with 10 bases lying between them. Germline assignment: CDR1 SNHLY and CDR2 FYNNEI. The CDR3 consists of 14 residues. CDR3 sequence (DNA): TGTGCCAGCAGTGAAGTACAGTTTACTTCACCCCTCCACTTT. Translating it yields CASSEVQFTSPLHF. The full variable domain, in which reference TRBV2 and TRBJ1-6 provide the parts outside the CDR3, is EPEVTQTPSHQVTQMGQEVILRCVPISNHLYFYWYRQILGQKVEFLVSFYNNEISEKSEIFDDQFSVERPDGSNFTLKIRSTKLEDSAMYFCASSEVQFTSPLHFGNGTRLTVT.

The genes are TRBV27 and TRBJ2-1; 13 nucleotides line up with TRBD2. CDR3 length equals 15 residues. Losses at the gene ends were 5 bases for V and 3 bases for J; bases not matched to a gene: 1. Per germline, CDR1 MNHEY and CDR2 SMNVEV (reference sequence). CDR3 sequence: CASSRTSGSYNEQFF. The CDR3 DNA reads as TGTGCCAGCAGTCGGACTAGCGGGAGCTACAATGAGCAGTTCTTC.

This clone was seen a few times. This CDR3 reads CAISVSGFTEAFF. The CDR3 bases are TGTGCCATCAGTGTTTCAGGGTTCACTGAAGCTTTCTTT. V is TRBV10-3 and J is TRBJ1-1; D may be TRBD1 (5 bases). Trimming removed 4 bases at V and 4 bases at J, with 10 bases between. In germline, CDR1 is ENHRY, CDR2 SYGVKD. CDR3 size: 13 residues.

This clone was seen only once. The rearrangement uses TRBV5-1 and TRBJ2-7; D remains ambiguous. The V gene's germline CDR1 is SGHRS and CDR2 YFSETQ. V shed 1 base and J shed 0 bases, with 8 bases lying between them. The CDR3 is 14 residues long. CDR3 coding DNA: TGCGCCAGCAGCTTGACAGTTAACTCCTACGAGCAGTACTTC. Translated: CASSLTVNSYEQYF.

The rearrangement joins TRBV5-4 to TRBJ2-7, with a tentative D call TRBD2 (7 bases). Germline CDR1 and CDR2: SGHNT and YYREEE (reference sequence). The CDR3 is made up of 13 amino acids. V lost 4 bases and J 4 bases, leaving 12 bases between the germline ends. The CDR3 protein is CASSKQGGYEQYF. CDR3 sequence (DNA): TGTGCCAGCAGCAAACAGGGAGGGTACGAGCAGTACTTC.

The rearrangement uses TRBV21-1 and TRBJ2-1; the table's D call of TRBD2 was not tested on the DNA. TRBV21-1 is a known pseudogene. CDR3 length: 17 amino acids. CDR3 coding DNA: TGTGCCAGCAGCAAAGATTGGGTAGCGGGCGACTACAATGAGCAGTTCTTC. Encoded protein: CASSKDWVAGDYNEQFF.

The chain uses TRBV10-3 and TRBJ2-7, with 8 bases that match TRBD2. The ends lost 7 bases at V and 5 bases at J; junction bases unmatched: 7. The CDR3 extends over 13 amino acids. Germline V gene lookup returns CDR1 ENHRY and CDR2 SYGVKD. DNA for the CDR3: TGTGCCATCACCTTCGGACTAGCAGACGAGCAGTACTTC. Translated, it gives CAITFGLADEQYF.

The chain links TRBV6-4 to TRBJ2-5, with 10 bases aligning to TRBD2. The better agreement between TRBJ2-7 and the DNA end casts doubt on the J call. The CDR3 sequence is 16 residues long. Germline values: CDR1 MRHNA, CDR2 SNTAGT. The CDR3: CASSDFKAGGIYEQYF. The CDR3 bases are TGTGCCAGCAGTGACTTTAAAGCGGGAGGGATCTACGAGCAGTACTTC.

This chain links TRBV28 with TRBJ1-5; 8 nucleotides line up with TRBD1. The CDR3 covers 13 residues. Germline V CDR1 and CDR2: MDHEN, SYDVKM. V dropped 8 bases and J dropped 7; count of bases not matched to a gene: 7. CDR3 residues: CASGRGLGQPQHF. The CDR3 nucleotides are TGTGCCAGCGGCAGGGGGCTCGGGCAGCCCCAGCATTTT.

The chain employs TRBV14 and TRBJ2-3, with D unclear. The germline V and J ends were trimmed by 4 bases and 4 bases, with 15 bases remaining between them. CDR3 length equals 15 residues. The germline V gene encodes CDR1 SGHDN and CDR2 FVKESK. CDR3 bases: TGTGCCAGCAGCCCAGCCTACACTCGGGCAGATACGCAGTATTTT. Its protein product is CASSPAYTRADTQYF.

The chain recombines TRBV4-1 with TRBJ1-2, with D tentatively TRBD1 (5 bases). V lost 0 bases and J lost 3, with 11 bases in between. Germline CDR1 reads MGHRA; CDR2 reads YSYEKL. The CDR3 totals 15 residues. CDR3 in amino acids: CASSQDSREHYGYTF. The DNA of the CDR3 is TGCGCCAGCAGCCAAGATTCCAGGGAACACTATGGCTACACCTTC.